This is a list of T cell receptor beta chains from one sample in a study of cytomegalovirus exposure and HLA in healthy donors. Generated by immunoSEQ multiplex PCR, the TCRdb table keeps only in-frame clones and is missing some. The sample consists of 110,000 to 150,000 clones, around 75% of them appearing once. Sequencing was carried out using PBMCs. These receptors came from a female donor in good health and CMV-seronegative. Both conserved end residues are part of each CDR3. A D gene is named only where the DNA matches it firmly. Size is omitted from some rows. Given values are once, few, many or a class for expanded clones.

V gene	clone size	D gene	J gene	CDR3 DNA	CDR3 protein
TRBV29-1	once	TRBD2	TRBJ2-1	TGCAGCGTTGAAGGTGGGACTAGCTTATACAATGAGCAGTTCTTC	CSVEGGTSLYNEQFF
TRBV6-5	-	-	TRBJ1-6	TGTGCCAGCAGTTCCGAGGTCGGAGGTGGTTCACCCCTCCACTTT	CASSSEVGGGSPLHF
TRBV18	-	-	TRBJ1-5	TGTGCCAGCTCACCACCAGGGGGTCATCAGCCCCAGCATTTT	CASSPPGGHQPQHF
TRBV10-1	-	TRBD2	TRBJ2-2	TGCGCCAGCAGTCCGGGGGGGCTACTGAACACCGGGGAGCTGTTTTTT	CASSPGGLLNTGELFF
TRBV27	-	-	TRBJ1-1	TGTGCCAGCAGCCATCCGAACACTGAAGCTTTCTTT	CASSHPNTEAFF
TRBV2	-	-	TRBJ1-2	TGTGCCAGCAGTGATGTAGTGGTCTATGGCTACACCTTC	CASSDVVVYGYTF
TRBV5-4	-	TRBD2	TRBJ2-7	TGTGCCAGCAGCCCCGCCGCGGCTAGCGGGAGCGGGAGGCAGTACTTC	CASSPAAASGSGRQYF
TRBV6-5	-	-	TRBJ1-2	TGTGCCAGCAGCGACAGATCTCTTAACTATGGCTACACCTTC	CASSDRSLNYGYTF
TRBV28	-	TRBD1	TRBJ1-5	TGTGCCATCCTCGGACAGGGGTACAGTCAGCCCCAGCATTTT	CAILGQGYSQPQHF
TRBV19	-	TRBD1	TRBJ1-5	TGTGCCAGCCGGGACAGGGGACTTAATCAGCCCCAGCATTTT	CASRDRGLNQPQHF
TRBV30	-	-	TRBJ2-7	TGTGCCTGGAGTTCAGCGAACTACGAGCAGTACTTC	CAWSSANYEQYF
TRBV5-6	-	-	TRBJ2-3	TGTGCCAGCAGCTTGCCTATTAGCACAGATACGCAGTATTTT	CASSLPISTDTQYF
TRBV7-8	-	-	TRBJ2-3	TGTGCCAGCAGCGTGCGGGACCGAACAGATACGCAGTATTTT	CASSVRDRTDTQYF
TRBV10-3	-	-	TRBJ2-3	TGTGCCATCGGCTCATTCTCTAGCACAGATACGCAGTATTTT	CAIGSFSSTDTQYF
TRBV5-1	-	TRBD1	TRBJ1-2	TGCGCCAGCAGCTTGAACACCGGGACAGGGCTGGCGAACTATGGCTACACCTTC	CASSLNTGTGLANYGYTF
TRBV10-2	-	-	TRBJ2-7	TGCGCCAGCAGTGTCGGGAGACTCTACGAGCAGTACTTC	CASSVGRLYEQYF
TRBV10-2	-	-	TRBJ2-7	TGCGACAGCAGTGAAGGGAGGAAAGGGTTGCACGATATATACGAGCAGTACTTC	CDSSEGRKGLHDIYEQYF
TRBV27	-	TRBD2	TRBJ2-5	TGTGCCAGCAGTTGGGCTAAGGCTAGCGGGGCCCAAGGGGCCCAGTACTTC	CASSWAKASGAQGAQYF
TRBV2	-	-	TRBJ2-1	TGTGCCAGCAGTGAAGCGGGGCTAGCGAAGAATGAGCAGTTCTTC	CASSEAGLAKNEQFF
TRBV7-9	-	-	TRBJ1-1	TGTGCCAGCAGCTTCGCCCCGGACAAGTGGCTCACTGAAGCTTTCTTT	CASSFAPDKWLTEAFF
TRBV6-5	-	-	TRBJ2-2	TGTGCCAGCCGCCAGGGGCCAGGGGAGCTGTTTTTT	CASRQGPGELFF
TRBV13	-	-	TRBJ2-7	TGTGCCAGCAGCTTAGGGGACGGGGCCTACGAGCAGTACTTC	CASSLGDGAYEQYF
TRBV7-2	-	-	TRBJ2-5	TGTGCCAGCAGCCCCTCAGGGTTAGGAGAGACCCAGTACTTC	CASSPSGLGETQYF
TRBV29-1	-	TRBD1	TRBJ1-3	TGCAGCGTTCAGGGGGAAGCTGGAAACACCATATATTTT	CSVQGEAGNTIYF
TRBV4-2	-	-	TRBJ1-5	TGTGCCAGCAGCCAGATTCCGTTCGGGACTGTCAATCAGCCCCAGCATTTT	CASSQIPFGTVNQPQHF
TRBV20-1	-	-	TRBJ2-5	TGCAGTGTCATGACCCCGGGGACCCAGTACTTC	CSVMTPGTQYF
TRBV23-1	few	-	TRBJ1-2	TGCGCCGACTGGGGCGTCTATGGCTACACCTTC	CADWGVYGYTF
TRBV2	-	-	TRBJ1-5	TGTGCCAGCACGACCCAGGAGGATCAGCCCCAGCATTTT	CASTTQEDQPQHF
TRBV19	-	-	TRBJ1-4	TGTGCCAGCTCGGGACACACTAATGAAAAACTGTTTTTT	CASSGHTNEKLFF
TRBV5-1	-	TRBD2	TRBJ2-7	TGCGCCAGCAGAGGAGGGGAGGGTTTCGAGCAGTACTTC	CASRGGEGFEQYF
TRBV6-5	-	-	TRBJ1-3	TGTGCCAGCAGTTCCCCCGTTGCTGGAAACACCATATATTTT	CASSSPVAGNTIYF
TRBV4-2	-	TRBD2	TRBJ2-1	TGTGCCAGCAGCCAAGGCACTAGCGGGCTCTACAATGAGCAGTTCTTC	CASSQGTSGLYNEQFF
TRBV5-4	-	-	TRBJ2-4	TGTGCCAGCAGCTTGAACCGGGGCGCGGGAAGAGACATTCAGTACTTC	CASSLNRGAGRDIQYF
TRBV6-5	-	-	TRBJ1-2	TGTGCCAGCAGCGTACAGGGTGGGGATGGCTACACCTTC	CASSVQGGDGYTF
TRBV6-1	once	-	TRBJ1-5	TGTGCCAGCAGTGAAGGGGGCCGACAGCCCCAGCATTTT	CASSEGGRQPQHF
TRBV7-3	once	TRBD1	TRBJ1-2	TGTGCCAGCAGCCCGGAGACAGGGCTAGGGGTTGGCTACACCTTC	CASSPETGLGVGYTF
TRBV7-6	-	-	TRBJ2-7	TGTGCCAGCAGCCCCCTAGTAAGCGGCTACGAGCAGTACTTC	CASSPLVSGYEQYF
TRBV25-1	-	-	TRBJ1-1	TGTGCCAGCAGTGAAACAGGGAAACGAGGCGCTGAAGCTTTCTTT	CASSETGKRGAEAFF
TRBV7-6	once	-	TRBJ2-5	TGTGCCAGCAGCTTATTAGGACTGAAGTACCAAGAGACCCAGTACTTC	CASSLLGLKYQETQYF
TRBV5-6	-	-	TRBJ2-7	TGTGCCAGCAGCTTTCAGGGGATCGACGAGCAGTACTTC	CASSFQGIDEQYF
TRBV10-1	-	-	TRBJ2-1	TGCGCCAGCAGTGAGTGGGCAGGGTACCAGAATGAGCAGTTCTTC	CASSEWAGYQNEQFF
TRBV11-2	-	-	TRBJ1-1	TGTGCCAGCAGCTCCCAGGGTGGCACTGAAGCTTTCTTT	CASSSQGGTEAFF
TRBV6-6	few	-	TRBJ2-7	TGTGCCAGCAGTTTCTCGACAGGAACCTCCTACGAGCAGTACTTC	CASSFSTGTSYEQYF
TRBV5-1	-	TRBD1	TRBJ1-1	TGCGCCAGCAGTAATACAGGGGATACAACTGAAGCTTTCTTT	CASSNTGDTTEAFF
TRBV19	-	-	TRBJ1-2	TGTGCCAGTAGTATCGGCAGGCACTATGGCTACACCTTC	CASSIGRHYGYTF
TRBV5-5	few	TRBD1	TRBJ2-7	TGTGCCAGCAGCCCGGGACAGGGTCTCTACGAGCAGTACTTC	CASSPGQGLYEQYF